The 24 T cell receptor beta chains presented below share a single source sample, sequenced in a study of T cell responses to AZD1222 COVID-19 vaccine. The method was immunoSEQ multiplex PCR; TCRdb's version includes in-frame clones alone and lacks a portion of them. Here the sample spans over 85,000 clones, more than 80% being singletons. The specimen was peripheral blood, collected on day 0 of AZD1222 vaccination. The origin of the receptors is an adult in good health.

The genes are TRBV12-3 or TRBV12-4 and TRBJ2-3, with D hard to call. Deletions cut 1 base from V and 2 bases from J, with 4 bases between. This CDR3 spans 13 amino acids. DNA of the CDR3: TGTGCCAGCAGTTTAGACAACACAGATACGCAGTATTTT. Amino acids: CASSLDNTDTQYF.

This sequence joins TRBV6-5 and TRBJ2-2, with D possibly matching TRBD1 (5 bases). Germline CDR1 reads MNHEY; CDR2 reads SVGAGI. Trimming cost V 8 bases and J 0 bases, with 13 bases left between them. There are 15 residues in the CDR3. The CDR3 spells CASGLRTSNTGELFF. The CDR3 nucleotides read TGTGCCAGCGGGTTGAGGACATCGAACACCGGGGAGCTGTTTTTT.

The V gene is TRBV2, the J gene TRBJ1-5, with D hard to call. V was trimmed by 6 bases and J by 0 bases, leaving 9 bases between them. CDR3 size: 14 residues. Germline CDR1 SNHLY, CDR2 FYNNEI. CDR3: CASSDDNSNQPQHF. The CDR3 region has the DNA TGTGCCAGCAGCGATGACAATAGCAATCAGCCCCAGCATTTT.

This rearrangement joins TRBV19 to TRBJ1-1; weak D call: TRBD1 (5 bases). Germline-derived CDR1 and CDR2 are LNHDA and SQIVND (reference sequence). The CDR3 totals 15 residues. The V gene lost 0 bases and the J gene lost 0 bases, with 8 bases spanning the gap. CDR3 in amino acids: CASSIEQELNTEAFF. DNA for the CDR3: TGTGCCAGTAGTATAGAACAGGAGCTGAACACTGAAGCTTTCTTT.

J is TRBJ1-5 and V is TRBV19; D might be TRBD1 (5 bases). Trimming cost V 3 bases and J 0 bases, with 15 bases left between them. The CDR3 spans 17 residues. The germline CDR1 and CDR2 sequences are LNHDA and SQIVND (reference sequence). CDR3 nucleotides: TGTGCCAGTAGTATGTATTCGGGACTCCTTAGCAATCAGCCCCAGCATTTT. Protein product: CASSMYSGLLSNQPQHF.

The V call is TRBV29-1, the J call TRBJ2-1; possibly TRBD2 for D (6 bases). This CDR3 region has 15 residues. The germline CDR1 and CDR2 sequences are SQVTM and ANQGSEA. V lost 1 base and J 5 bases, leaving 15 bases between the germline ends. The DNA of the CDR3 is TGCAGCGTTGAAGGCGGGATACGCCGAAACAATGAGCAGTTCTTC. Its protein is CSVEGGIRRNNEQFF.

The rearrangement links TRBV3-1 (or the pseudogene TRBV3-2) to TRBJ1-2, with D maybe TRBD1 (5 bases). The germline V gene has CDR1 LGHDT and CDR2 YNNKEL (reference sequence). This CDR3 has 15 amino acids. The V end lost 0 bases, the J end lost 4 bases, and 12 bases lay between the germline ends. For the CDR3, the DNA is TGTGCCAGCAGCCAAGATCCAGGGATGATCTATGGCTACACCTTC. Its protein product is CASSQDPGMIYGYTF.

The chain uses TRBV2 and TRBJ2-1; D remains ambiguous. The CDR3 runs 14 residues. Looked up from germline, CDR1 is SNHLY and CDR2 is FYNNEI. V lost 6 bases to trimming and J lost 1 base, with 10 bases between them. The CDR3 DNA reads TGTGCCAGCAGGGCGGAACTGTCCTACAATGAGCAGTTCTTC. Protein sequence: CASRAELSYNEQFF.

With respect to this clone: The sample carries other DNA sequences with the same CDR3. The genes are TRBV5-1 and TRBJ1-6; 10 nucleotides match TRBD1. This CDR3 has 14 residues. Per the germline V gene, CDR1 is SGHRS and CDR2 is YFSETQ. V dropped 4 bases and J dropped 7; count of bases not matched to a gene: 2. The CDR3 reads CASSGGQGNSPLHF. The CDR3 DNA follows: TGCGCCAGCAGCGGGGGACAGGGGAATTCACCCCTCCACTTT.

This clone turned up a few times. The rearrangement joins TRBV30 to TRBJ1-2; perhaps TRBD1 as D (5 bases). The CDR3 has 12 residues. In germline, CDR1 is GTSNPN, CDR2 SVGIG (reference sequence). Trimming removed 5 bases at V and 2 bases at J, with 9 bases between. The CDR3 is CAWPRDNYGYTF. As DNA, the CDR3 is TGTGCCTGGCCGCGGGACAACTATGGCTACACCTTC.

This clone occurred once. The V call is TRBV11-3, the J call TRBJ2-1; D remains ambiguous. The length of the CDR3 is 15 residues. The germline V and J ends were trimmed by 1 base and 0 bases, with 7 bases remaining between them. Germline values: CDR1 SGHNT, CDR2 YENEEA. CDR3: CASSLVLVSYNEQFF. The CDR3 DNA sequence: TGTGCCAGCAGCTTAGTTCTAGTCTCCTACAATGAGCAGTTCTTC.

This chain joins TRBV5-8 and TRBJ1-2, with D hard to call. This CDR3 spans 14 amino acids. Trimming removed 3 bases from V and 8 bases from J, with 17 bases in between. The V gene's germline CDR1 is SGHTS and CDR2 YDEGEE. In DNA, the CDR3 is TGTGCCAGCAGCTCCAAGGACGCAAGGGAAGGCTACACCTTC. This codes for CASSSKDAREGYTF. Filled out from reference TRBV5-8 and TRBJ1-2, the complete variable domain reads EAGVTQSPTHLIKTRGQQATLRCSPISGHTSVYWYQQALGLGLQFLLWYDEGEERNRGNFPPRFSGRQFPNYSSELNVNALELEDSALYLCASSSKDAREGYTFGSGTRLTVV.

This chain uses TRBV7-3 with TRBJ1-6, with 8 nucleotides matching TRBD1. V lost 5 bases, J lost 9 bases, and 3 bases stayed unmatched. Germline V CDR1 and CDR2: SGHTA, FQGTGA. CDR3 length: 13 residues. CDR3 residues: CASSTDRVSPLHF. CDR3 DNA sequence: TGTGCCAGCAGCACGGACAGGGTTTCACCCCTCCACTTT.

J is TRBJ2-3 and V is TRBV3-1 (or the pseudogene TRBV3-2); tentative D call: TRBD1 (6 bases). V shed 1 base and J shed 8 bases, with 13 bases lying between them. Germline CDR1 is LGHDT and CDR2 is YNNKEL (reference sequence). The CDR3 contains 14 residues. CDR3 sequence (DNA): TGTGCCAGCAGCCAAGCATCAGGGGCTCGTACGCAGTATTTT. The encoded protein is CASSQASGARTQYF.

The chain carries TRBV6-2 or TRBV6-3 and TRBJ1-5; possible D gene TRBD1, 6 bases. From germline, CDR1 is MNHEY and CDR2 SVGEGT. Trimming cost V 0 bases and J 1 base, with 13 bases left between them. This CDR3 has 17 residues. Here the CDR3 DNA reads TGTGCCAGCAGTTACTCGCAAGGACAGTTAAGCAATCAGCCCCAGCATTTT. Residues: CASSYSQGQLSNQPQHF.

The chain joins TRBV7-8 to TRBJ1-1; perhaps TRBD1 as D (5 bases). Germline V CDR1 and CDR2: SGHVS, FQNEAQ. CDR3 size: 14 residues. V was shortened by 2 bases and J by 5 bases, with 12 bases between the two germline ends. The CDR3 sequence is CASSLKGPVTEAFF. As DNA, the CDR3 is TGTGCCAGCAGCTTAAAGGGGCCGGTAACTGAAGCTTTCTTT.

The CDR3 spells CASSDRGVSTDTQYF. CDR3 nucleotides: TGTGCCAGCAGTGACCGTGGGGTCAGCACAGATACGCAGTATTTT. The genes are TRBV6-1 and TRBJ2-3; D is unresolved. Germline V gives CDR1 MNHNS, CDR2 SASEGT. The CDR3 length is 15 residues. Deletions cut 3 bases from V and 0 bases from J, with 10 bases between.

This clone was recorded once. The CDR3 coding sequence is TGTGCCAGCAGCGGGGACAGAAACACCGGGGAGCTGTTTTTT. Translating gives CASSGDRNTGELFF. This sequence joins TRBV2 and TRBJ2-2; TRBD1 matches 7 bases. V was pared by 6 bases and J by 2 bases, with 3 bases of the junction left unmatched. CDR1 is SNHLY and CDR2 is FYNNEI in the germline V gene. The CDR3 runs to 14 residues.

This rearrangement joins TRBV25-1 to TRBJ1-6; possible D gene TRBD1, 6 bases. CDR1 and CDR2 (germline): MGHDK, SYGVNS. The CDR3 totals 15 residues. V was cut by 5 bases and J by 6 bases, with 14 bases left in between. The CDR3 region is CASSPSQGRNSPLHF. CDR3 sequence (DNA): TGTGCCAGCAGTCCATCCCAGGGGCGTAATTCACCCCTCCACTTT.

V is TRBV30 and J is TRBJ1-2, with unresolved D. The germline V gene encodes CDR1 GTSNPN and CDR2 SVGIG (reference sequence). The CDR3 has 13 residues. Trimming shortened V by 3 bases and J by 10 bases, and 18 bases separated the two germline ends. The CDR3 loop reads CAWRSGPGTYYTF. The CDR3 DNA is TGTGCCTGGAGATCAGGCCCCGGCACGTACTACACCTTC.

The genes are TRBV11-2 and TRBJ2-3; D ambiguous. Germline V gene data show CDR1 as SGHAT and CDR2 as FQNNGV. V lost 5 bases, J lost 2 bases, and 11 bases lay in between. This CDR3 comprises 14 residues. The CDR3 DNA sequence: TGTGCCAGCAGCGGGCTAGGTACCACAGATACGCAGTATTTT. Protein: CASSGLGTTDTQYF. Drawing the rest from reference TRBV11-2 and TRBJ2-3, the complete variable domain is EAGVAQSPRYKIIEKRQSVAFWCNPISGHATLYWYQQILGQGPKLLIQFQNNGVVDDSQLPKDRFSAERLKGVDSTLKIQPAKLEDSAVYLCASSGLGTTDTQYFGPGTRLTVL.

The V call is TRBV3-1 (or the pseudogene TRBV3-2), the J call TRBJ1-5, with no clear D. Looked up from germline, CDR1 is LGHDT and CDR2 is YNNKEL (reference sequence). Trimming removed 0 bases at V and 3 bases at J, with 3 bases between. This CDR3 has 13 residues. The CDR3 DNA reads as TGTGCCAGCAGCCAAGATGACAATCAGCCCCAGCATTTT. As protein: CASSQDDNQPQHF.

The chain carries TRBV2 and TRBJ2-7; D perhaps matches TRBD1 (6 bases). The V end lost 8 bases, the J end lost 3 bases, and 23 bases lay between the germline ends. The CDR3 runs to 16 residues. The germline CDR1 and CDR2 sequences are SNHLY and FYNNEI. The CDR3 nucleotides are TGTGCCAGCCAGGGGAGTCCGGAACGGAGTCTCTACGAGCAGTACTTC. This codes for CASQGSPERSLYEQYF.

The chain joins TRBV15 to TRBJ1-2; D is ambiguous. The CDR3 spans 16 residues. Looked up from germline, CDR1 is LNHNV and CDR2 is YYDKDF (reference sequence). V was pared by 3 bases and J by 7 bases, with 21 bases between. CDR3 residues: CATSRPDSGREGGYTF. The CDR3 DNA sequence: TGTGCCACCAGCAGGCCTGACTCCGGGCGTGAGGGTGGCTACACCTTC.